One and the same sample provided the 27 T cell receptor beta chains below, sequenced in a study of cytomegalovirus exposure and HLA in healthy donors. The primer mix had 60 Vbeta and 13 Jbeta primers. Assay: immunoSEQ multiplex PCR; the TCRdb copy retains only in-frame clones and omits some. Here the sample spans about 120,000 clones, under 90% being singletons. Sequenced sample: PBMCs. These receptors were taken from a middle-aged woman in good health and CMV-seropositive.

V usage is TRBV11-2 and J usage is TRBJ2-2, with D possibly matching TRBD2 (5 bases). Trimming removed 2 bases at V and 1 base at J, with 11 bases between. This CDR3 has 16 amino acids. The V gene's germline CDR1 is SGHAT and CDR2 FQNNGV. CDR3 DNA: TGTGCCAGCAGCTTAATAGGCAGCGGGAACACCGGGGAGCTGTTTTTT. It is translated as CASSLIGSGNTGELFF. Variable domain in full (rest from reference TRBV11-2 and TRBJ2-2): EAGVAQSPRYKIIEKRQSVAFWCNPISGHATLYWYQQILGQGPKLLIQFQNNGVVDDSQLPKDRFSAERLKGVDSTLKIQPAKLEDSAVYLCASSLIGSGNTGELFFGEGSRLTVL.

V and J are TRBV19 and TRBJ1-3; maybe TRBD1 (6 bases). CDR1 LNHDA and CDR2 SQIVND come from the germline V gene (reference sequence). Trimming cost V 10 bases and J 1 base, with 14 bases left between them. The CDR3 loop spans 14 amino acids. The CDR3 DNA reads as TGTGCCACCCAGGGGAAGGCATCTGGAAACACCATATATTTT. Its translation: CATQGKASGNTIYF.

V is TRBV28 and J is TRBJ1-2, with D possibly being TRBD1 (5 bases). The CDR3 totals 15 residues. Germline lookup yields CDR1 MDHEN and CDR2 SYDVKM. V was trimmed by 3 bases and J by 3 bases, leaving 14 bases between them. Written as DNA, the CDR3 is TGTGCCAGCAGTTTTAAGGGCGGGGGAGACTATGGCTACACCTTC. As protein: CASSFKGGGDYGYTF.

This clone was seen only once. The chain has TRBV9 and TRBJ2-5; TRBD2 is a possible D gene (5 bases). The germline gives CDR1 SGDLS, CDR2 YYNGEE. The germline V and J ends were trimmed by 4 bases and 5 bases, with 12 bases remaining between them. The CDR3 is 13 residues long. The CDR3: CASSTPPGETQYF. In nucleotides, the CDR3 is TGTGCCAGCAGCACCCCGCCGGGGGAGACCCAGTACTTC. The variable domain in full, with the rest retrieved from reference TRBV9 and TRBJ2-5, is DSGVTQTPKHLITATGQRVTLRCSPRSGDLSVYWYQQSLDQGLQFLIQYYNGEERAKGNILERFSAQQFPDLHSELNLSSLELGDSALYFCASSTPPGETQYFGPGTRLLVL.

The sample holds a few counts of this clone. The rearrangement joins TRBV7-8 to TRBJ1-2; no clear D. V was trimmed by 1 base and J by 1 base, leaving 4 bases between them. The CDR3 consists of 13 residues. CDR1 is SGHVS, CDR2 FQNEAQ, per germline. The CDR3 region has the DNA TGTGCCAGCAGCTTAGACAGTAACTATGGCTACACCTTC. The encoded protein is CASSLDSNYGYTF.

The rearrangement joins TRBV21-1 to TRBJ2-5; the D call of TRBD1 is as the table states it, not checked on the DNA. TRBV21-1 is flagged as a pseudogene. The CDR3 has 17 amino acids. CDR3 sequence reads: CASSKKVVDRGRETQYF. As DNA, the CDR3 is TGTGCCAGCAGCAAAAAGGTTGTAGACAGGGGCCGGGAGACCCAGTACTTC.

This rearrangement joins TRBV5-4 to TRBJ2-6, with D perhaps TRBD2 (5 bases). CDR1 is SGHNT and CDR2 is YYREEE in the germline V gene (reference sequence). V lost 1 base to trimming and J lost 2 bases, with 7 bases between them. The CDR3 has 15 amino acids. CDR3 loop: CASSLSGTGANVLTF. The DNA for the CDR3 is TGTGCCAGCAGCTTGTCGGGGACTGGGGCCAACGTCCTGACTTTC.

The CDR3 loop reads CASSYFAGAQETQYF. The CDR3 coding sequence is TGTGCCAGCAGTTACTTCGCGGGGGCCCAAGAGACCCAGTACTTC. V and J are TRBV6-5 and TRBJ2-5, with a tentative D call TRBD2 (7 bases). V lost 1 base, J lost 1 base, and 10 bases lay in between. This CDR3 is built from 15 residues. Germline CDR1 and CDR2: MNHEY and SVGAGI.

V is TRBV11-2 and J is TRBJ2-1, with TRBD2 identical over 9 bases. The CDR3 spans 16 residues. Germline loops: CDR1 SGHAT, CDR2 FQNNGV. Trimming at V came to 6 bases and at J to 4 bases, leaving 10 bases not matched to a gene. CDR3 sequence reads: CASRPTGTSRYNEQFF. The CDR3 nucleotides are TGTGCCAGCAGACCAACCGGGACTAGCAGGTACAATGAGCAGTTCTTC.

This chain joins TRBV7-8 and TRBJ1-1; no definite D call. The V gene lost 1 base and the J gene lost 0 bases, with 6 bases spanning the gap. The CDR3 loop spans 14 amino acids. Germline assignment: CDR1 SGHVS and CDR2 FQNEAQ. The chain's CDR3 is CASSLGTVNTEAFF. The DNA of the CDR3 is TGTGCCAGCAGCTTAGGCACGGTGAACACTGAAGCTTTCTTT.

DNA of the CDR3: TGTGCCAGCAGTTTGGCGGGAGGGTCAGGCGAGCAGTACTTC. Translating it yields CASSLAGGSGEQYF. The chain has TRBV28 and TRBJ2-7, with 9 bases aligning to TRBD2. The junction had 6 bases not matched to a gene; V was cut back by 3 bases and J by 6 bases. Germline CDR1 is MDHEN and CDR2 is SYDVKM. CDR3 size: 14 residues.

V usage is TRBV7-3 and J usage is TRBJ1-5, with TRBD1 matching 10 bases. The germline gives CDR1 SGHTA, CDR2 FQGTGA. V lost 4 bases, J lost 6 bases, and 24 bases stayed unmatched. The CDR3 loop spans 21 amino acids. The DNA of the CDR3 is TGTGCCAGCAGCTCCCCCCCTCCCAAAACGACAGGGGGCTTTTTCGGTCAGCCCCAGCATTTT. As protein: CASSSPPPKTTGGFFGQPQHF.

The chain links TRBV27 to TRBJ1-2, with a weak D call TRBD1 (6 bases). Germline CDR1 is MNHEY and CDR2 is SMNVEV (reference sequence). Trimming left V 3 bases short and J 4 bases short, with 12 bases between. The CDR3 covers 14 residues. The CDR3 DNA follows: TGTGCCAGCAGTTTCCGCGGACAGCCCTATGGCTACACCTTC. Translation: CASSFRGQPYGYTF.

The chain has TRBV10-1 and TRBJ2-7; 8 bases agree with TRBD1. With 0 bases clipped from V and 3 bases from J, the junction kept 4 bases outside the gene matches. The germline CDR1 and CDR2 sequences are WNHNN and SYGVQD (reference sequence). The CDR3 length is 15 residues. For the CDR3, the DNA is TGCGCCAGCAGTGAGTCGACAGGGGCTATCTACGAGCAGTACTTC. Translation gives CASSESTGAIYEQYF.

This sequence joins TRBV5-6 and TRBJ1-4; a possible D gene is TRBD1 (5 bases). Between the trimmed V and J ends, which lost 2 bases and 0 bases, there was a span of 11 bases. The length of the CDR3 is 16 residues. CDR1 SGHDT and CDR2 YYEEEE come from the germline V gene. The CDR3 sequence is CASSLMEGPTNEKLFF. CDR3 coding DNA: TGTGCCAGCAGCTTAATGGAGGGGCCAACTAATGAAAAACTGTTTTTT.

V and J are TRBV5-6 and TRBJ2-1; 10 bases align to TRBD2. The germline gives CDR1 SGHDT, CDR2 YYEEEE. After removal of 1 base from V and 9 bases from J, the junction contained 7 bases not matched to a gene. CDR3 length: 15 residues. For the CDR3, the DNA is TGTGCCAGCAGCTTGCCTATGGCTAGCGGGAGTGAGCAGTTCTTC. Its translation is CASSLPMASGSEQFF.

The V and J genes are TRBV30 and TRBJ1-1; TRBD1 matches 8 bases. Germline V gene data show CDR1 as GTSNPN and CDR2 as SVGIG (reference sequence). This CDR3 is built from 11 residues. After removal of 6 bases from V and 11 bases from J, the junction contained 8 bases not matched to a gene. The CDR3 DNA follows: TGTGCCTGCACAGGGGGACCGGCGGCTTTCTTT. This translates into CACTGGPAAFF.

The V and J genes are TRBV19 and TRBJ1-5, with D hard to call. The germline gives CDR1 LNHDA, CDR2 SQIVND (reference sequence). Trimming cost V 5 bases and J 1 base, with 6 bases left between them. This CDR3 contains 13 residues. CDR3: CASSSVSNQPQHF. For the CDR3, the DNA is TGTGCCAGTAGTTCGGTAAGCAATCAGCCCCAGCATTTT.

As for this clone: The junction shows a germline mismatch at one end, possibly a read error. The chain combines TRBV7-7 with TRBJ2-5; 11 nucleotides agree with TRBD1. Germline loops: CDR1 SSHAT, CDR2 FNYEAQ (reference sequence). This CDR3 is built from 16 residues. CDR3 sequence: CASSFGTGGRQETQYF. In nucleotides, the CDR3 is TGTGCTAGCAGCTTTGGGACAGGGGGTCGGCAAGAGACCCAGTACTTC.

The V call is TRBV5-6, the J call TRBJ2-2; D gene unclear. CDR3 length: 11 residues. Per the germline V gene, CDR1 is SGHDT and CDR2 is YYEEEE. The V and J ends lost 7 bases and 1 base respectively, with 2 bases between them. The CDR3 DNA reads TGTGCCAGCCAGAACACCGGGGAGCTGTTTTTT. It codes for CASQNTGELFF.

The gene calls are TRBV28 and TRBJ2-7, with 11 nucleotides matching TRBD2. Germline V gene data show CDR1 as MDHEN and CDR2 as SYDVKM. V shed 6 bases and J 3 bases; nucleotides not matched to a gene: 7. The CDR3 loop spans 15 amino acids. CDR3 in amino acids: CASRRTGTSGYEQYF. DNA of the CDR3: TGTGCCAGCAGAAGAACCGGGACTAGCGGCTACGAGCAGTACTTC.

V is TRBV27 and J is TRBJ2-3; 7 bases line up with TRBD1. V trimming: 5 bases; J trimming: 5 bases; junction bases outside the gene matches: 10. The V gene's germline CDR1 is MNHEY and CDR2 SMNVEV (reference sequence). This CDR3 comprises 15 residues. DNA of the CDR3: TGTGCCAGCAGTCCACTCGACAGGGCCCGAGATACGCAGTATTTT. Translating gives CASSPLDRARDTQYF.

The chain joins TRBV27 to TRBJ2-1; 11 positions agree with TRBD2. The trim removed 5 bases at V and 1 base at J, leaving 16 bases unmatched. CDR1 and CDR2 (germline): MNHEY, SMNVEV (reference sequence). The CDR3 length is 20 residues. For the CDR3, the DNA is TGTGCCAGCAGTCCCCCTTTCCCGGTACTAGCGGGAGTATCCTACAATGAGCAGTTCTTC. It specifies CASSPPFPVLAGVSYNEQFF.

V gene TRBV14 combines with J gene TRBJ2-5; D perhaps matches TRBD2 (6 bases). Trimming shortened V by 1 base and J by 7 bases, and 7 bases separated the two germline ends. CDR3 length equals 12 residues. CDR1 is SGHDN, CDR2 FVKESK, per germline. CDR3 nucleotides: TGTGCCAGCAGCCAAGGCGGGGCGACCCAGTACTTC. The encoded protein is CASSQGGATQYF.

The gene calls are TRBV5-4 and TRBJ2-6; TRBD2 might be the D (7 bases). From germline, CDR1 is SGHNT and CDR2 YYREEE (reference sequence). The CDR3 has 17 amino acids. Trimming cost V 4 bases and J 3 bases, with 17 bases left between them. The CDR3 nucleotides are TGTGCCAGCAGCCCCTTGGGGGGGCAAGTTGGGGCCAACGTCCTGACTTTC. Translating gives CASSPLGGQVGANVLTF.

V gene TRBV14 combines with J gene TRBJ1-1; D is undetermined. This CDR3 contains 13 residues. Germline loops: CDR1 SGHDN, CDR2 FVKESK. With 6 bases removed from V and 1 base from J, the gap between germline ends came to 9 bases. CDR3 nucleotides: TGTGCCAGCAGGCTCGCAGAGAACACTGAAGCTTTCTTT. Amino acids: CASRLAENTEAFF. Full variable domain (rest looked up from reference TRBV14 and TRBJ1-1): EAGVTQFPSHSVIEKGQTVTLRCDPISGHDNLYWYRRVMGKEIKFLLHFVKESKQDESGMPNNRFLAERTGGTYSTLKVQPAELEDSGVYFCASRLAENTEAFFGQGTRLTVV.

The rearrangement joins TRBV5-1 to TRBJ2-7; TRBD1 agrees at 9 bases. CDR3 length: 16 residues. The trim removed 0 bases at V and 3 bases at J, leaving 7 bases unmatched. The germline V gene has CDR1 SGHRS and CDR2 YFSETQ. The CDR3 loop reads CASSLEPGQGSYEQYF. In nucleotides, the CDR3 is TGCGCCAGCAGCTTGGAACCGGGACAGGGTAGCTACGAGCAGTACTTC.